One and the same sample provided the 27 T cell receptor beta chains below, sequenced in a study of graft-versus-host responses after intestinal transplantation. Assay: immunoSEQ multiplex PCR; the TCRdb copy retains only in-frame clones and omits some. The sample lists roughly 100,000 clones, roughly 91% seen once, with more than 0.15% in the top ten. Their antigen targets remain unknown. The sequences come from unstimulated CD4+ T cells sorted from spleen or lymph node cells, collected before transplant. The receptors come from a human donor who was the organ donor for an intestinal transplant.

This chain connects TRBV28 to TRBJ1-5; TRBD1 matches 10 bases. This CDR3 spans 16 amino acids. The germline CDR1 and CDR2 sequences are MDHEN and SYDVKM. J lost 6 bases, V lost 2 bases, and 7 bases had no gene match. This chain's CDR3 is CASSLPDRGLGQPQHF. The CDR3 nucleotides are TGTGCCAGCAGTTTACCCGACAGGGGGCTGGGTCAGCCCCAGCATTTT.

The genes are TRBV18 and TRBJ1-2; TRBD1 is a possible D gene (5 bases). The CDR3 sequence is 16 residues long. Germline-derived CDR1 and CDR2 are KGHSH and LQKENI. The germline V and J ends were trimmed by 4 bases and 3 bases, with 18 bases remaining between them. Here the CDR3 reads CASSLQKGTPDYGYTF. The DNA of the CDR3 is TGTGCCAGCTCACTGCAGAAAGGGACTCCCGACTATGGCTACACCTTC.

The genes are TRBV4-1 and TRBJ2-1; TRBD1 matches at 8 bases. The CDR3 runs 15 residues. Germline V lookup: CDR1 MGHRA, CDR2 YSYEKL. With 6 bases clipped from V and 4 bases from J, the junction kept 8 bases outside the gene matches. The CDR3 loop reads CASSPWGQEYNEQFF. DNA for the CDR3: TGCGCCAGCAGTCCATGGGGACAGGAGTACAATGAGCAGTTCTTC.

The chain recombines TRBV7-2 with TRBJ2-7, with 12 bases aligning to TRBD2. CDR1 is SGHTA, CDR2 FQGNSA, per germline. CDR3 length: 18 amino acids. Unmatched junction bases numbered 11, after V lost 4 bases and J lost 1 base. CDR3 region: CASSSVAGGLAGSYEQYF. The CDR3 nucleotides read TGTGCCAGCAGCTCAGTCGCGGGTGGACTAGCGGGGTCCTACGAGCAGTACTTC.

This clone was counted once. The V call is TRBV6-7, the J call TRBJ2-7; D unclear. TRBV6-7 is known as an ORF, though its function is uncertain. The CDR3 contains 12 residues. Trimming pared 6 bases from V and 3 bases from J, leaving 9 bases between. The CDR3 region has the DNA TGTGCCAGCAGACATCTTTACTACGAGCAGTACTTC. It specifies CASRHLYYEQYF.

The chain employs TRBV7-9 and TRBJ2-6; D unclear. Trimming took off 1 base at V and 9 bases at J, with 4 bases between the two ends. The germline V gene encodes CDR1 SEHNR and CDR2 FQNEAQ (reference sequence). The CDR3 totals 12 residues. The CDR3 DNA reads TGTGCCAGCAGCTTAGACAACAACGTCCTGACTTTC. It is translated as CASSLDNNVLTF.

The V call is TRBV7-2, the J call TRBJ2-5; 7 bases are shared with TRBD2. CDR3 size: 13 residues. CDR1 and CDR2 from the germline V gene are SGHTA and FQGNSA. Trimming at V came to 5 bases and at J to 5 bases, leaving 5 bases not matched to a gene. CDR3 in DNA: TGTGCCAGCAGCCCGGTGGGGGGGGAGACCCAGTACTTC. Translated, it gives CASSPVGGETQYF. Looking up the rest from reference TRBV7-2 and TRBJ2-5 gives the full variable domain: GAGVSQSPSNKVTEKGKDVELRCDPISGHTALYWYRQSLGQGLEFLIYFQGNSAPDKSGLPSDRFSAERTGGSVSTLTIQRTQQEDSAVYLCASSPVGGETQYFGPGTRLLVL.

The CDR3 DNA is TGTGCCAGCAGTGGTATTAACTATGGCTACACCTTC. The encoded protein is CASSGINYGYTF. The chain recombines TRBV2 with TRBJ1-2; D remains unclear. Trimming stripped 4 bases from V and 1 base from J, with 4 bases between. This CDR3 spans 12 amino acids. Germline CDR1 and CDR2: SNHLY and FYNNEI.

The chain recombines TRBV7-9 with TRBJ2-3; maybe TRBD2 (5 bases). Trimming cost V 1 base and J 1 base, with 12 bases left between them. From germline, CDR1 is SEHNR and CDR2 FQNEAQ (reference sequence). The CDR3 has 16 residues. In nucleotides, the CDR3 is TGTGCCAGCAGCTTAGTGGCGGGCGTGCGCACAGATACGCAGTATTTT. Protein sequence: CASSLVAGVRTDTQYF. The full variable domain, its missing parts supplied by reference TRBV7-9 and TRBJ2-3, is DTGVSQNPRHKITKRGQNVTFRCDPISEHNRLYWYRQTLGQGPEFLTYFQNEAQLEKSRLLSDRFSAERPKGSFSTLEIQRTEQGDSAMYLCASSLVAGVRTDTQYFGPGTRLTVL.

The chain is built from TRBV7-2 and TRBJ1-3; a weak D match, TRBD1 (5 bases). Germline V gene lookup returns CDR1 SGHTA and CDR2 FQGNSA. Trimming stripped 5 bases from V and 3 bases from J, with 8 bases between. The CDR3 spans 13 residues. The CDR3 nucleotides read TGTGCCAGCAGCCCAGGGCGTGGAAACACCATATATTTT. Translated: CASSPGRGNTIYF.

V usage is TRBV5-1 and J usage is TRBJ2-7; D unresolved. Looked up from germline, CDR1 is SGHRS and CDR2 is YFSETQ. The CDR3 length is 12 residues. Trimming stripped 4 bases from V and 2 bases from J, with 7 bases between. The CDR3 loop reads CASSPNTYEQYF. The CDR3 DNA reads TGCGCCAGCAGCCCCAACACCTACGAGCAGTACTTC.

The chain links TRBV6-1 to TRBJ1-1, with TRBD1 identical over 7 bases. CDR1 and CDR2 (germline): MNHNS, SASEGT. The CDR3 spans 16 residues. V lost 4 bases, J lost 7 bases, and 15 bases stayed unmatched. CDR3 loop: CASSARTGSQSSEAFF. CDR3 in DNA: TGTGCCAGCAGTGCGAGGACAGGCTCCCAATCCAGTGAAGCTTTCTTT.

CDR3 amino acids: CASRGQVMNTEAFF. Here the CDR3 DNA reads TGTGCCAGCAGGGGACAGGTTATGAACACTGAAGCTTTCTTT. The chain combines TRBV6-1 with TRBJ1-1, with 8 bases lining up with TRBD1. The germline V gene has CDR1 MNHNS and CDR2 SASEGT. The ends lost 6 bases at V and 0 bases at J; junction bases unmatched: 3. The CDR3 totals 14 residues.

This clone was detected only once. V and J are TRBV5-1 and TRBJ2-5; TRBD1 agrees at 12 bases. The CDR3 contains 16 residues. Germline assignment: CDR1 SGHRS and CDR2 YFSETQ. V lost 0 bases and J lost 5; bases outside the gene matches: 5. CDR3 sequence reads: CASSLVGTGGSETQYF. The CDR3 bases are TGCGCCAGCAGCTTGGTCGGGACAGGGGGCTCGGAGACCCAGTACTTC.

This sequence joins TRBV7-9 and TRBJ1-2, with 8 bases lining up with TRBD1. The germline V gene encodes CDR1 SEHNR and CDR2 FQNEAQ (reference sequence). This CDR3 region has 15 residues. Unmatched junction bases numbered 5, after V lost 5 bases and J lost 0 bases. The CDR3 DNA is TGTGCCAGCAGCCGCTTCAGGGGGCCTAACTATGGCTACACCTTC. Encoded protein: CASSRFRGPNYGYTF.

The chain is built from TRBV6-5 and TRBJ1-6, with 7 bases lining up with TRBD1. In germline, CDR1 is MNHEY, CDR2 SVGAGI. V gave up 8 bases and J gave up 9 bases; unmatched junction bases: 10. The CDR3 is 14 amino acids. The chain's CDR3 is CASHDQGDASPLHF. Written as DNA, the CDR3 is TGTGCCAGCCACGACCAGGGGGACGCTTCACCCCTCCACTTT.

J is TRBJ1-2 and V is TRBV27; 8 bases align to TRBD1. CDR1 MNHEY and CDR2 SMNVEV come from the germline V gene (reference sequence). CDR3 length: 12 amino acids. V shed 6 bases and J 6 bases; nucleotides not matched to a gene: 3. DNA of the CDR3: TGTGCCAGCAGGGACAGGGCTGATGGCTACACCTTC. Its protein product is CASRDRADGYTF.

The CDR3 DNA reads as TGCGCCAGCAGCTTGAGGCGACAGCGAAGCTCTGGGGCCAACGTCCTGACTTTC. Amino acid sequence: CASSLRRQRSSGANVLTF. This chain connects TRBV5-1 to TRBJ2-6; TRBD1 is a possible D gene (5 bases). The ends were cut back, 1 base at V and 0 bases at J, with 14 bases in the middle. The CDR3 sequence is 18 residues long. The V gene's germline CDR1 is SGHRS and CDR2 YFSETQ. Combining the CDR3 with reference TRBV5-1 and TRBJ2-6 gives the whole variable domain KAGVTQTPRYLIKTRGQQVTLSCSPISGHRSVSWYQQTPGQGLQFLFEYFSETQRNKGNFPGRFSGRQFSNSRSEMNVSTLELGDSALYLCASSLRRQRSSGANVLTFGAGSRLTVL.

The rearrangement links TRBV25-1 to TRBJ2-7; maybe TRBD2 (5 bases). This CDR3 contains 17 residues. V was pared by 5 bases and J by 0 bases, with 20 bases between. CDR1 and CDR2 (germline): MGHDK, SYGVNS. The CDR3 spells CASSTEWGDTSSYEQYF. The CDR3 bases are TGTGCCAGCAGTACCGAATGGGGAGACACTAGCTCCTACGAGCAGTACTTC.

V and J are TRBV6-6 and TRBJ1-1, with unresolved D. Deletions cut 0 bases from V and 3 bases from J, with 14 bases between. The CDR3 is made up of 16 amino acids. Germline V gene lookup returns CDR1 MNHNY and CDR2 SVGAGI (reference sequence). CDR3 sequence (DNA): TGTGCCAGCAGTTACTCAGGGAGGGCCCCCTACACTGAAGCTTTCTTT. Translation gives CASSYSGRAPYTEAFF.

CDR3 residues: CASSPPGGNTEAFF. CDR3 in DNA: TGTGCCAGCAGCCCCCCCGGGGGAAACACTGAAGCTTTCTTT. J is TRBJ1-1 and V is TRBV5-4; TRBD1 might be the D (5 bases). CDR3 length equals 14 residues. In germline, CDR1 is SGHNT, CDR2 YYREEE (reference sequence). V was trimmed by 4 bases and J by 2 bases, leaving 12 bases between them.

A remark on this clone: The germline gene is not matched at one end of the junction; a read error may be the cause. V gene TRBV7-2 combines with J gene TRBJ1-6, with no clear D. The length of the CDR3 is 14 residues. Per the germline V gene, CDR1 is SGHTA and CDR2 is FQGNSA. The CDR3 nucleotides are TGTGCCAGCAGCTTAGGCCCGCAGAATTCACCCCCCCACTTT. This translates into CASSLGPQNSPPHF.

The rearrangement uses TRBV30 and TRBJ1-2; possible D gene TRBD1, 6 bases. This CDR3 has 16 residues. Trimming stripped 2 bases from V and 4 bases from J, with 20 bases between. Germline V gives CDR1 GTSNPN, CDR2 SVGIG (reference sequence). The DNA for the CDR3 is TGTGCCTGGAGTATCCGGACCAGGGGAACCTTCTATGGCTACACCTTC. This translates into CAWSIRTRGTFYGYTF.

V and J are TRBV25-1 and TRBJ1-3; 11 bases agree with TRBD1. Germline-derived CDR1 and CDR2 are MGHDK and SYGVNS. Trimming removed 4 bases from V and 8 bases from J; junction bases left unmatched: 4. The CDR3 has 14 amino acids. The CDR3 reads CASSVGTGGDTIYF. CDR3 sequence (DNA): TGTGCCAGCAGTGTTGGGACAGGGGGGGACACCATATATTTT.

V gene TRBV11-2 combines with J gene TRBJ1-6; 7 positions agree with TRBD1. Germline trimming cut 2 bases from V and 8 bases from J; bases unmatched to any gene: 3. CDR3 size: 14 residues. Germline V gene sequence: CDR1 SGHAT, CDR2 FQNNGV. The CDR3: CASSLRQGDSPLHF. The CDR3 DNA follows: TGTGCCAGCAGCTTACGTCAGGGGGATTCACCCCTCCACTTT. The whole variable domain, filled in from reference TRBV11-2 and TRBJ1-6, reads EAGVAQSPRYKIIEKRQSVAFWCNPISGHATLYWYQQILGQGPKLLIQFQNNGVVDDSQLPKDRFSAERLKGVDSTLKIQPAKLEDSAVYLCASSLRQGDSPLHFGNGTRLTVT.

The rearrangement uses TRBV7-2 and TRBJ2-7; 9 bases align to TRBD2. V trimming: 5 bases; J trimming: 3 bases; junction bases outside the gene matches: 5. Per germline, CDR1 SGHTA and CDR2 FQGNSA. The CDR3 is 14 residues long. The CDR3 DNA reads TGTGCCAGCAGCCAAGGCGGGGGGGTCTACGAGCAGTACTTC. Protein sequence: CASSQGGGVYEQYF.

V usage is TRBV7-2 and J usage is TRBJ1-1; possible D gene TRBD1, 5 bases. The CDR3 is 12 amino acids. The V gene's germline CDR1 is SGHTA and CDR2 FQGNSA. The CDR3 loop is CATRGGKPEAFF. DNA for the CDR3: TGTGCGACACGGGGGGGGAAGCCTGAAGCTTTCTTT.